Below, 8 T cell receptor beta chains from the same sample are listed, as sequenced in a study of blood T cells in healthy people across ages. Alongside a J-beta primer mix, a sample-barcoded 5' primer served in a second PCR lasting roughly 6 to 12 cycles. MiXCR was run by TCRdb on the 5' RACE reads, yielding one entry per CDR3 protein. The data contain 600,000 to 1,000,000 distinct CDR3 sequences, 20% to 25% of them seen just once; the ten biggest clones take up 3% to 4%. These data are also associated with another study on T cells of mothers and their children.

The sample comprised blood. The receptors here all came from a boy younger than 18 in good health.

This chain joins TRBV11-2 and TRBJ2-2, with TRBD1 matching 8 bases. The V gene's germline CDR1 is SGHAT and CDR2 FQNNGV. CDR3 length: 16 residues. V was clipped by 1 base and J by 5 bases; unmatched bases: 6. For the CDR3, the DNA is TGTGCCAGCAGCTTAGCGGACAGGGTCGGGACCGGGGAGCTGTTTTTT. Translation: CASSLADRVGTGELFF.

The V and J genes are TRBV27 and TRBJ2-2; 15 bases align to TRBD2. The V gene end was trimmed by 5 bases and the J gene end by 4 bases; junction bases not matched to a gene: 14. CDR1 MNHEY and CDR2 SMNVEV come from the germline V gene (reference sequence). The CDR3 covers 20 residues. The CDR3 DNA is TGTGCCAGCAGTCCCGGAGGGACTAGCGGGAGGAGGGCGTTCACCGGGGAGCTGTTTTTT. This encodes CASSPGGTSGRRAFTGELFF.

In this sample, this clonotype turned up a few times. The V call is TRBV5-1, the J call TRBJ2-5; a weak D match, TRBD1 (5 bases). CDR1 and CDR2 (germline): SGHRS, YFSETQ. CDR3 length equals 15 residues. V was pared by 1 base and J by 4 bases, with 14 bases between. This CDR3 reads CASSLYQGDGETQYF. The DNA of the CDR3 is TGCGCCAGCAGCTTGTATCAGGGTGATGGAGAGACCCAGTACTTC.

This clonotype was counted a few times. This chain links TRBV3-1 with TRBJ2-5; the D gene is possibly TRBD1 (5 bases). From germline, CDR1 is LGHDT and CDR2 YNNKEL (reference sequence). This CDR3 has 15 amino acids. Trimming took off 1 base at V and 2 bases at J, with 11 bases between the two ends. The CDR3 loop is CASSQGPGSQETQYF. As DNA, the CDR3 is TGTGCCAGCAGCCAAGGTCCAGGGTCACAAGAGACCCAGTACTTC.

This clonotype was detected only a few times. The chain links TRBV28 to TRBJ2-5; TRBD2 matches 13 bases. Trimming at V came to 6 bases and at J to 5 bases, leaving 18 bases not matched to a gene. Germline values: CDR1 MDHEN, CDR2 SYDVKM. This CDR3 comprises 19 residues. CDR3 in DNA: TGTGCCAGCAGCCACCTTACTAGCGGGAGGGCCAATGGGTTTGAGACCCAGTACTTC. Protein product: CASSHLTSGRANGFETQYF.

In this sample, this clonotype turned up once. One end of the junction varies from germline; a read error may be responsible. The chain couples TRBV9 to TRBJ2-5; D may be TRBD2 (6 bases). CDR1 is SGDLS and CDR2 is YYNGEE in the germline V gene. CDR3 length: 13 amino acids. The CDR3 DNA follows: TGTACCAGCAGCGCGGGATCCCAAGAGACCCAGTACTTC. Its protein is CTSSAGSQETQYF.

The J gene is TRBJ2-2, the V gene TRBV7-2, with TRBD2 as a possible D gene (6 bases). Germline V gives CDR1 SGHTA, CDR2 FQGNSA. This CDR3 is 13 amino acids long. The CDR3 is CAKGLPNTGELFF. The CDR3 nucleotides are TGTGCTAAGGGACTTCCGAACACCGGGGAGCTGTTTTTT.

This clonotype was seen a few times. This chain links TRBV28 with TRBJ1-1; D is possibly TRBD1 (5 bases). V lost 1 base to trimming and J lost 7 bases, with 10 bases between them. The CDR3 loop spans 13 amino acids. Germline-derived CDR1 and CDR2 are MDHEN and SYDVKM. CDR3 loop: CASSLSRTHEAFF. The CDR3 region has the DNA TGTGCCAGCAGTTTATCCCGGACACATGAAGCTTTCTTT.